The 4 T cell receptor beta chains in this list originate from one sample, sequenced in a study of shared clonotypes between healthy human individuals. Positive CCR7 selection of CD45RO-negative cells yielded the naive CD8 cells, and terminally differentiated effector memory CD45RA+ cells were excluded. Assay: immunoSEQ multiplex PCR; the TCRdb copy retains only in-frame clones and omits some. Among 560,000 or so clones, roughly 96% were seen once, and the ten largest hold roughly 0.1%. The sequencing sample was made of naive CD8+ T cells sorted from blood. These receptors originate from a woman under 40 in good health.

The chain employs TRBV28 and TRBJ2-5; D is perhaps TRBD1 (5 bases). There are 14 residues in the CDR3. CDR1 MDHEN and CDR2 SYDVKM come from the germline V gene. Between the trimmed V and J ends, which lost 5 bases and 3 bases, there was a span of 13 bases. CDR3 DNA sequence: TGTGCCAGCAGTCCCCACAGGTCAAAAGAGACCCAGTACTTC. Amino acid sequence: CASSPHRSKETQYF.

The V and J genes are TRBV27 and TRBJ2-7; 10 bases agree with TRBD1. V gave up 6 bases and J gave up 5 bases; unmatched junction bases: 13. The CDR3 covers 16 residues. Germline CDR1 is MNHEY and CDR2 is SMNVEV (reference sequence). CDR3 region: CASRIGPGQGIHEQYF. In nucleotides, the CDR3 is TGTGCCAGCAGAATTGGACCGGGACAGGGGATTCACGAGCAGTACTTC.

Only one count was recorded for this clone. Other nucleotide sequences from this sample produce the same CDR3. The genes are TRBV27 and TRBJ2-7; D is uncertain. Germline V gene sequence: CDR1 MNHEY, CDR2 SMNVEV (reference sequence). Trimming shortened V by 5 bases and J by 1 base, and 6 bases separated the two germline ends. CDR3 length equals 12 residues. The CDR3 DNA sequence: TGTGCCAGCAGTCTACCATCCTACGAGCAGTACTTC. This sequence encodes CASSLPSYEQYF.

For the CDR3, the DNA is TGTGCCAGCAGTGATTCAGGGAATGAGCAGTTCTTC. It yields the protein CASSDSGNEQFF. The rearrangement joins TRBV2 to TRBJ2-1; possibly TRBD1 for D (5 bases). This CDR3 is built from 12 residues. Germline CDR1 and CDR2: SNHLY and FYNNEI. V gave up 3 bases and J gave up 7 bases, with 7 bases separating them.